This is a list of T cell receptor beta chains from one sample in a study of blood T cell repertoires in COVID-19. The assay was immunoSEQ multiplex PCR, and TCRdb's table has in-frame clones only and misses some. The repertoire holds roughly 300,000 clones, with 84% as singletons. The sequencing sample was made of peripheral blood. The source is a human donor with COVID-19, enrolled during active disease. The donor label of this sample is uncertain. Both conserved end residues are part of each CDR3. A D gene is named only where the DNA matches it firmly. Expanded clones are given a class, and other clones once, few, many or no size at all.

TRBV27	NA	NA	TRBJ1-6	CASSRRESNSPLHF	TGTGCCAGCAGTAGACGGGAGTCCAATTCACCCCTCCACTTT
TRBV6-2/TRBV6-3	NA	NA	TRBJ1-1	CASSYSTGNTEAFF	TGTGCCAGTAGTTACTCCACGGGGAACACTGAAGCTTTCTTT
TRBV7-9	NA	NA	TRBJ2-1	CASSLRRDRRYNEQFF	TGTGCCAGCAGCTTAAGGAGGGACAGAAGGTACAATGAGCAGTTCTTC
TRBV7-9	TRBD2	once	TRBJ2-3	CASSLLSGRTDTQYF	TGTGCCAGCAGCTTACTTAGCGGGAGGACAGATACGCAGTATTTT
TRBV5-1	TRBD2	NA	TRBJ2-1	CASSSGLDGGDEQFF	TGCGCCAGCAGCTCCGGACTAGACGGAGGGGATGAGCAGTTCTTC
TRBV30	TRBD1	NA	TRBJ1-5	CAWSGSTGSSNQPQHF	TGTGCCTGGAGTGGGTCGACAGGGTCGAGCAATCAGCCCCAGCATTTT
TRBV6-1	NA	NA	TRBJ2-5	CASSEGASPRETQYF	TGTGCCAGCAGTGAAGGTGCTAGCCCCCGGGAGACCCAGTACTTC
TRBV29-1	NA	NA	TRBJ1-1	CSVERQGGTEAFF	TGCAGCGTTGAACGCCAGGGAGGTACTGAAGCTTTCTTT
TRBV5-1	NA	NA	TRBJ1-6	CASSLQNYNSPLHF	TGCGCCAGCAGCTTGCAGAACTATAATTCACCCCTCCACTTT
TRBV29-1	TRBD1	NA	TRBJ2-7	CSVGEGTAYEQYF	TGCAGCGTTGGAGAAGGGACAGCCTACGAGCAGTACTTC
TRBV7-2	NA	NA	TRBJ2-7	CASSSRDTMMLEQYF	TGTGCCAGCAGCTCCCGGGACACCATGATGCTCGAGCAGTACTTC
TRBV6-6	NA	NA	TRBJ1-5	CASSPEAGEPQHF	TGTGCCAGCAGCCCCGAGGCCGGGGAGCCCCAGCATTTT
TRBV12-3/TRBV12-4	NA	NA	TRBJ1-1	CASSSQGNTEAFF	TGTGCCAGCAGTTCCCAGGGGAACACTGAAGCTTTCTTT
TRBV19	NA	NA	TRBJ1-6	CASSSRGGVPDNSPLHF	TGTGCCAGTAGTTCCCGGGGAGGGGTTCCAGATAATTCACCCCTCCACTTT
TRBV27	NA	NA	TRBJ2-7	CASSLVRDLTYEQYF	TGTGCCAGCAGTTTGGTGCGGGACTTAACCTACGAGCAGTACTTC
TRBV7-2	NA	NA	TRBJ1-2	CASSAGRRSIVGYTF	TGTGCCAGCAGCGCCGGTCGAAGGAGCATTGTAGGCTACACCTTC
TRBV19	TRBD2	NA	TRBJ2-1	CASRQLAGVHNEQFF	TGTGCCAGTAGACAACTAGCGGGAGTACACAATGAGCAGTTCTTC
TRBV5-5	TRBD1	NA	TRBJ2-4	CASSSQTGGENIQYF	TGTGCCAGCAGCTCCCAGACAGGGGGGGAAAACATTCAGTACTTC
TRBV19	NA	NA	TRBJ2-1	CASSVFSGGRDEQFF	TGTGCCAGTAGTGTCTTTAGCGGAGGGCGGGATGAGCAGTTCTTC
TRBV7-3	TRBD2	NA	TRBJ2-1	CASSQHQAGASKQFF	TGTGCCAGCAGCCAACACCAAGCGGGAGCCTCTAAGCAGTTCTTC
TRBV7-2	NA	NA	TRBJ2-2	CASSPQGEGGELFF	TGTGCCAGCAGCCCACAGGGAGAGGGCGGGGAGCTGTTTTTT
TRBV28	NA	NA	TRBJ1-2	CASSPPGTPWGYTF	TGTGCCAGCAGTCCACCAGGGACACCTTGGGGCTACACCTTC
TRBV7-2	NA	once	TRBJ2-6	CASSQDRSGANVLTF	TGTGCCAGCAGCCAGGACAGATCTGGGGCCAACGTCCTGACTTTC
TRBV5-6	TRBD2	few	TRBJ2-5	CASSGGTSGRRGETQYF	TGTGCCAGCAGCGGCGGGACTAGCGGGAGACGGGGGGAGACCCAGTACTTC
TRBV4-2	NA	NA	TRBJ2-1	CASSRGVGTWHEQFF	TGTGCCAGCAGCCGAGGGGTAGGGACTTGGCATGAGCAGTTCTTC
TRBV7-2	NA	NA	TRBJ1-2	CASSLDRQVGYTF	TGTGCCAGCAGCTTAGATCGCCAGGTTGGCTACACCTTC
TRBV6-5	TRBD2	NA	TRBJ2-3	CASRRTRLPDTQYF	TGTGCCAGCAGGAGGACTAGGTTGCCAGATACGCAGTATTTT
TRBV4-3	NA	NA	TRBJ1-4	CASSNPLNNQEKLFF	TGCGCCAGCAGCAACCCCCTGAATAACCAGGAAAAACTGTTTTTT
TRBV7-2	TRBD1	NA	TRBJ1-3	CASSLTTGTGGNTIYF	TGTGCCAGCAGCTTGACAACCGGGACAGGGGGAAACACCATATATTTT
TRBV30	TRBD1	NA	TRBJ1-5	CAWSPRTGGNQPQHF	TGTGCCTGGAGTCCGAGGACAGGGGGTAACCAGCCCCAGCATTTT
TRBV30	TRBD2	NA	TRBJ2-3	CAWSLRLADTQYF	TGTGCCTGGAGTCTTCGACTAGCCGATACGCAGTATTTT
TRBV12-3/TRBV12-4	NA	NA	TRBJ2-7	CASSSGFVKYF	TGTGCCAGCAGTTCAGGGTTTGTTAAGTACTTC
TRBV6-5	NA	NA	TRBJ2-2	CASSYVPANTGELFF	TGTGCCAGCAGTTACGTCCCAGCGAACACCGGGGAGCTGTTTTTT
TRBV2	NA	NA	TRBJ1-3	CASRAQGRFGNTIYF	TGTGCCAGCAGAGCACAGGGTCGCTTTGGAAACACCATATATTTT
TRBV7-3	NA	NA	TRBJ2-3	CASSQAGRPQYF	TGTGCCAGCAGCCAGGCCGGCCGGCCGCAGTATTTT
TRBV28	NA	NA	TRBJ2-1	CASSPPGLSDFNEQFF	TGTGCCAGCAGCCCACCAGGACTATCAGACTTCAATGAGCAGTTCTTC
TRBV9	NA	NA	TRBJ2-3	CASSQWETTTDTQYF	TGTGCCAGCAGCCAATGGGAGACCACCACAGATACGCAGTATTTT